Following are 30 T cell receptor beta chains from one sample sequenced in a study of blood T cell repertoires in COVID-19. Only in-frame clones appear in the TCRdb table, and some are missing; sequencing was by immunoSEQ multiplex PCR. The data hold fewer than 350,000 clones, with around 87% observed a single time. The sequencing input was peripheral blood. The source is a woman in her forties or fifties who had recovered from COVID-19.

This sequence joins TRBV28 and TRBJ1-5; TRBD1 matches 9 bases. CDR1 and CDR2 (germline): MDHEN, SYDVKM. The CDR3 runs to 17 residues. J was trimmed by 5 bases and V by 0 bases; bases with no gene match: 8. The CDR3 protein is CASSLWGLWTGDQPQHF. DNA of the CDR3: TGTGCCAGCAGTTTATGGGGGTTGTGGACAGGGGATCAGCCCCAGCATTTT.

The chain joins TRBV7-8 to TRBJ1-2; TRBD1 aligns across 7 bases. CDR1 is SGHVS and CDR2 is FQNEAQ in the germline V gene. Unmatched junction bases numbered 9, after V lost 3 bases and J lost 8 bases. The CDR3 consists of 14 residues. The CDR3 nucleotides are TGTGCCAGCAGCTTTGACCAGGGGGGTTTCGGCTACACCTTC. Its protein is CASSFDQGGFGYTF.

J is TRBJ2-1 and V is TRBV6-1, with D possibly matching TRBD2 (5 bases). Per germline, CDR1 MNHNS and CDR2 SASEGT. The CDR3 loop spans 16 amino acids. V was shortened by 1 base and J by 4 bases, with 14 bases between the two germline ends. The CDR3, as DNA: TGTGCCAGCAGTGAAGTTTGGGGAGAAGGGTACAATGAGCAGTTCTTC. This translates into CASSEVWGEGYNEQFF.

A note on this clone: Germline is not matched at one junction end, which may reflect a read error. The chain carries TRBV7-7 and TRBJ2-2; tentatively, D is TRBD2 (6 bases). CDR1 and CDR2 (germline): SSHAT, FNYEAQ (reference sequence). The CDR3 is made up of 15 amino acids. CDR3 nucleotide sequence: TGTGCTAGCAGTAGACTAGATGCGAACACCGGGGAGCTGTTTTTT. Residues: CASSRLDANTGELFF.

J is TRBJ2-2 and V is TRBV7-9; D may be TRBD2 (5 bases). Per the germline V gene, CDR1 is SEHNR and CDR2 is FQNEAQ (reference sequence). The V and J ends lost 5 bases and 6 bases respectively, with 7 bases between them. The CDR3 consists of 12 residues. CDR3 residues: CASSRDSGELFF. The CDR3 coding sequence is TGTGCCAGCAGCCGGGATTCCGGGGAGCTGTTTTTT.

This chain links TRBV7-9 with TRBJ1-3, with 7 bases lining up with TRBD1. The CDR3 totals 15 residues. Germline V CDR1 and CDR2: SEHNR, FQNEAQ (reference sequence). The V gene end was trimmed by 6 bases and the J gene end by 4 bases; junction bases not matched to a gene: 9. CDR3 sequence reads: CASSFSGTAGNTIYF. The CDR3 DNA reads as TGTGCCAGCAGTTTCTCCGGGACAGCAGGAAACACCATATATTTT.

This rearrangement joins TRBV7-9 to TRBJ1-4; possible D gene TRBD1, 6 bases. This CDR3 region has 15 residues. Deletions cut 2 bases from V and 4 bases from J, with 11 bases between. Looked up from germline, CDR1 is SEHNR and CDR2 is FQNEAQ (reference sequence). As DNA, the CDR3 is TGTGCCAGCAGCTTAACAGGGACCTTTAATGAAAAACTGTTTTTT. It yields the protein CASSLTGTFNEKLFF.

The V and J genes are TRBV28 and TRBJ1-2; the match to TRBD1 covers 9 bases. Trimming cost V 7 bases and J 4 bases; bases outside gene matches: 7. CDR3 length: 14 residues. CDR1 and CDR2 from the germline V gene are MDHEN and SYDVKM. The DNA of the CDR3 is TGTGCCAGCACCCTGGGACAGGGCGTCTATGGCTACACCTTC. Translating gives CASTLGQGVYGYTF.

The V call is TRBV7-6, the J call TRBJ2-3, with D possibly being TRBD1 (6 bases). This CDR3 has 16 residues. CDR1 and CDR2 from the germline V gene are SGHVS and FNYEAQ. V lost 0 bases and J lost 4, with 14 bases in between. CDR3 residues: CASSLASQQGADTQYF. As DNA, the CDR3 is TGTGCCAGCAGCTTAGCAAGTCAACAGGGTGCAGATACGCAGTATTTT.

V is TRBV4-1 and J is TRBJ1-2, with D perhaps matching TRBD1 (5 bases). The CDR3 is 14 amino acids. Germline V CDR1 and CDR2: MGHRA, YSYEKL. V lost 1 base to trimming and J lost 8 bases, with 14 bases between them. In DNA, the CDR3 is TGCGCCAGCAGCCAAGCCACCGGGGGTGGCGGCTACACCTTC. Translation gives CASSQATGGGGYTF.

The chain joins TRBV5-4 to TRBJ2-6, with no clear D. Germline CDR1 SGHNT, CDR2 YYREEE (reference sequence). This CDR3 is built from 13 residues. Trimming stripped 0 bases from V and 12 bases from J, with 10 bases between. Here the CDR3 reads CASSLDSPAVLTF. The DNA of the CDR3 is TGTGCCAGCAGCTTGGACAGTCCGGCCGTCCTGACTTTC.

The CDR3 reads CASSVDPGHGETQYF. CDR3 DNA: TGTGCCAGCAGCGTAGACCCAGGACATGGGGAGACCCAGTACTTC. The chain uses TRBV9 and TRBJ2-5; D possibly corresponds to TRBD1 (5 bases). Trimming took off 0 bases at V and 5 bases at J, with 14 bases between the two ends. CDR3 length: 15 residues. CDR1 SGDLS and CDR2 YYNGEE come from the germline V gene.

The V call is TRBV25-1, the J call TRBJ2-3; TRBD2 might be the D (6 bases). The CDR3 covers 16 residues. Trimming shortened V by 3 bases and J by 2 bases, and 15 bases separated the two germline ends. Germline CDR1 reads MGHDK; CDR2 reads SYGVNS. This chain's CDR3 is CASSDPTRGATDTQYF. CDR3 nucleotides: TGTGCCAGCAGTGACCCGACTCGCGGGGCCACAGATACGCAGTATTTT.

DNA of the CDR3: TGTGCCAGCAGCGTAGCTGGGGGGGCTAACTCCTACAATGAGCAGTTCTTC. Its protein product is CASSVAGGANSYNEQFF. The chain links TRBV9 to TRBJ2-1, with a possible D match to TRBD2 (7 bases). Between the trimmed V and J ends, which lost 0 bases and 0 bases, there was a span of 13 bases. Germline lookup yields CDR1 SGDLS and CDR2 YYNGEE. The CDR3 totals 17 residues.

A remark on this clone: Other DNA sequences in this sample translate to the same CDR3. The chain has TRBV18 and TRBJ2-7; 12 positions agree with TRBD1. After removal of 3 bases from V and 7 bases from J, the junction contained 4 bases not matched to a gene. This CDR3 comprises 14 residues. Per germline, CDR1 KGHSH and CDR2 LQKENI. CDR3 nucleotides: TGTGCCAGCTCACCGGGACAGGGGGCGGGTGAGCAGTACTTC. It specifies CASSPGQGAGEQYF.

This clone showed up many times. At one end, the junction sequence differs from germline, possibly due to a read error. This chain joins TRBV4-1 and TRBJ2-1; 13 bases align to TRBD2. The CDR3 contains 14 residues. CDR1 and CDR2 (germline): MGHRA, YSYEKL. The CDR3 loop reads CASSRVGLAGARIF. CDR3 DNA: TGCGCCAGCAGCCGAGTAGGACTAGCGGGGGCCCGGATCTTC.

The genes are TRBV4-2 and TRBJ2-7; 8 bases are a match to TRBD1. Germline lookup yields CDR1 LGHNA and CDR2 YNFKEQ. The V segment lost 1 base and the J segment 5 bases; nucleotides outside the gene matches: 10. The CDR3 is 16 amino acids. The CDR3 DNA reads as TGTGCCAGCAGCCAAGTGGCAGGACAGGGTTTCCACGAGCAGTACTTC. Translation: CASSQVAGQGFHEQYF.

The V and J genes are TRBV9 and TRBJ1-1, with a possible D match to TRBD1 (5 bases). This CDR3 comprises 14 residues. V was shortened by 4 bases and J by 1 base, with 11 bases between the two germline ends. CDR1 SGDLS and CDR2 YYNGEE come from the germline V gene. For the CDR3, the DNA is TGTGCCAGCAGCTTTTTGACAGAGAACACTGAAGCTTTCTTT. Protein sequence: CASSFLTENTEAFF. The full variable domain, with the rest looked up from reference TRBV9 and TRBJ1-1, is DSGVTQTPKHLITATGQRVTLRCSPRSGDLSVYWYQQSLDQGLQFLIQYYNGEERAKGNILERFSAQQFPDLHSELNLSSLELGDSALYFCASSFLTENTEAFFGQGTRLTVV.

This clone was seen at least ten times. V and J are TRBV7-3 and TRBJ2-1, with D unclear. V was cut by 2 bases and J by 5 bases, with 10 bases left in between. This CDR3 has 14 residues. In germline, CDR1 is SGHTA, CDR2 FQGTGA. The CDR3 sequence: CASSLVGGDNEQFF. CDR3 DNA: TGTGCCAGCAGCTTAGTAGGCGGAGACAATGAGCAGTTCTTC.

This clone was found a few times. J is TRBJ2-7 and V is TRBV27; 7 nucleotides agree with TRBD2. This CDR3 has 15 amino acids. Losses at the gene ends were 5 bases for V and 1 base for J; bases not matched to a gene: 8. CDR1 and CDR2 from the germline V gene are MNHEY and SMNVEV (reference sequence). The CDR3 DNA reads TGTGCCAGCAGTACGGCGGGAGTGGGTTCCTACGAGCAGTACTTC. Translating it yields CASSTAGVGSYEQYF.

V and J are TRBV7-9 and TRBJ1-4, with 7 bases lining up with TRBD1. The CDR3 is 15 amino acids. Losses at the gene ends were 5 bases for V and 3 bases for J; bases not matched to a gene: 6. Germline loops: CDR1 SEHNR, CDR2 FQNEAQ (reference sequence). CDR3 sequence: CASSLLTGSNEKLFF. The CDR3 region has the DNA TGTGCCAGCAGCCTCTTGACAGGGTCTAATGAAAAACTGTTTTTT.

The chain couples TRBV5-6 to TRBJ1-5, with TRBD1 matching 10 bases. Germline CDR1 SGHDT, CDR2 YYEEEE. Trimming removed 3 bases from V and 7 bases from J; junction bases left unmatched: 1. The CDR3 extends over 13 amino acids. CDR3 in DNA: TGTGCCAGCAGCTCGGGACAGGGGCAGCCCCAGCATTTT. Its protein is CASSSGQGQPQHF.

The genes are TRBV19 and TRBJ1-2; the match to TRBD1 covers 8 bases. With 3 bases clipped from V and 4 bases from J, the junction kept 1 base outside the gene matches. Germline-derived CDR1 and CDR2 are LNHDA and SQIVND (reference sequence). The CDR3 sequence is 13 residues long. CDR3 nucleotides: TGTGCCAGTAGTATCACAGGGGGCTATGGCTACACCTTC. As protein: CASSITGGYGYTF.

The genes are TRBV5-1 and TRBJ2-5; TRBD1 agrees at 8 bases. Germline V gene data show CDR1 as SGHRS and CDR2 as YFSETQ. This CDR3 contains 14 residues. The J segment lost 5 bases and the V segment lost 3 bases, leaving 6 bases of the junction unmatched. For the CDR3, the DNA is TGCGCCAGCAGCTACGACAGGGGTCTGGAGACCCAGTACTTC. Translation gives CASSYDRGLETQYF.

The CDR3 DNA is TGTGCCAGCAGCCTTACAGGGCGACGGACTGAAGCTTTCTTT. This translates into CASSLTGRRTEAFF. V is TRBV3-1 (or the pseudogene TRBV3-2) and J is TRBJ1-1, with D maybe TRBD1 (6 bases). The CDR3 is 14 residues long. Per germline, CDR1 LGHDT and CDR2 YNNKEL (reference sequence). Trimming removed 4 bases from V and 5 bases from J, with 14 bases in between.

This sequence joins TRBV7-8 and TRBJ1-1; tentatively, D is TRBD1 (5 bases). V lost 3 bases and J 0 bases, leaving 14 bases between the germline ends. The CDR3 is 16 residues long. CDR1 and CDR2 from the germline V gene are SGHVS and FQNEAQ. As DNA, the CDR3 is TGTGCCAGCAGCTTTGCCCCCACAGGCGTGAACACTGAAGCTTTCTTT. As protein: CASSFAPTGVNTEAFF.

The CDR3 DNA reads TGTGCCATCAGTGAGTCAGGGACAGGGGGACACGAGCAGTACTTC. This sequence encodes CAISESGTGGHEQYF. The chain is built from TRBV10-3 and TRBJ2-7, with TRBD1 matching 11 bases. The CDR3 consists of 15 residues. The germline CDR1 and CDR2 sequences are ENHRY and SYGVKD. The J segment lost 5 bases and the V segment lost 0 bases, leaving 3 bases of the junction unmatched.

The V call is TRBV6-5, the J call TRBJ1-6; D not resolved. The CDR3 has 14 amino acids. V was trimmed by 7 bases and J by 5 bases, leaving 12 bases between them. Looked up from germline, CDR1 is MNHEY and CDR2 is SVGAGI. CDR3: CASKAPGDNSPLHF. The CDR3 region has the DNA TGTGCCAGCAAGGCACCCGGGGATAATTCACCCCTCCACTTT.

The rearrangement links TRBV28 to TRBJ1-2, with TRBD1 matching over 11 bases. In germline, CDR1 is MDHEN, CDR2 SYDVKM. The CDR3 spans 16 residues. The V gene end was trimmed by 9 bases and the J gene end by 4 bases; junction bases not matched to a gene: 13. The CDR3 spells CASLPHFGTGGYGYTF. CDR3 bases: TGTGCCAGTCTTCCTCATTTCGGGACAGGGGGCTATGGCTACACCTTC.

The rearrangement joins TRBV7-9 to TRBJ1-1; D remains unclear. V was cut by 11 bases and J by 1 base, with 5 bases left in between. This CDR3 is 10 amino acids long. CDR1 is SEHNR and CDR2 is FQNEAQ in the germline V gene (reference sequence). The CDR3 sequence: CALGNTEAFF. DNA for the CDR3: TGTGCCCTAGGGAACACTGAAGCTTTCTTT.